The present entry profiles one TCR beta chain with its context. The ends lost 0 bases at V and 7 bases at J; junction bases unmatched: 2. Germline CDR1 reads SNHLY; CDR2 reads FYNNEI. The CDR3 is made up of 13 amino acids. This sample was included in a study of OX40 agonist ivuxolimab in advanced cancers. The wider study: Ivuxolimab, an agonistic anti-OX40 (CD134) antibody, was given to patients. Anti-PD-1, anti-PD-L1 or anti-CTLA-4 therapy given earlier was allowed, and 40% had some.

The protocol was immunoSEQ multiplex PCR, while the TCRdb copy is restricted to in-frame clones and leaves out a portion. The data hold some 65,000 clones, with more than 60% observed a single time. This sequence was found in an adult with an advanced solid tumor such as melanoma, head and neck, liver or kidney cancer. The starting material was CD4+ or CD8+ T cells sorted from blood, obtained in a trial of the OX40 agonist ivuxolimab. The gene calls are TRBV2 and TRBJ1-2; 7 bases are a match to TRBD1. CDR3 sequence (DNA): TGTGCCAGCAGTGAAGCTACAGGGGTTGGCTACACCTTC. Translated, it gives CASSEATGVGYTF.